These 24 T cell receptor beta chains were all obtained from the same sample, sequenced in a study of identifying expanded T cells in peripheral blood. The data were produced by immunoSEQ multiplex PCR, yet TCRdb's version contains in-frame clones alone and is incomplete. The repertoire holds about 110,000 clones, with around 89% as singletons. Source material: blood. Receptors were obtained from a person aged 18 to 75 in good health.

This sequence joins TRBV7-2 and TRBJ2-7; TRBD1 aligns across 8 bases. Germline CDR1 reads SGHTA; CDR2 reads FQGNSA. J was trimmed by 1 base and V by 3 bases; bases with no gene match: 2. This CDR3 spans 14 amino acids. CDR3 residues: CASSFRQGSYEQYF. DNA for the CDR3: TGTGCCAGCAGCTTCCGACAGGGGTCCTACGAGCAGTACTTC.

This rearrangement joins TRBV9 to TRBJ1-1, with 9 bases identical to TRBD1. Trimming took 0 bases from V and 6 from J; bases not matched to a gene: 6. The CDR3 is 15 residues long. In germline, CDR1 is SGDLS, CDR2 YYNGEE. This CDR3 reads CASSVGDREVAEAFF. The DNA for the CDR3 is TGTGCCAGCAGCGTAGGGGACAGGGAGGTCGCTGAAGCTTTCTTT.

Only one count was recorded for this clone. The CDR3 coding sequence is TGTGCCAGCAGCGGTGAGAGCACTGAAGCTTTCTTT. Its protein is CASSGESTEAFF. The genes are TRBV11-2 and TRBJ1-1, with unresolved D. Between the trimmed V and J ends, which lost 5 bases and 4 bases, there was a span of 8 bases. Germline loops: CDR1 SGHAT, CDR2 FQNNGV. CDR3 length equals 12 residues.

In this sample, this clone turned up once. This rearrangement joins TRBV5-1 to TRBJ1-1, with 8 positions matching TRBD1. The CDR3 is 15 amino acids. V lost 4 bases, J lost 4 bases, and 9 bases stayed unmatched. CDR1 is SGHRS and CDR2 is YFSETQ in the germline V gene. Here the CDR3 DNA reads TGCGCCAGCAGCACGGGACAGGTTGTAGGCACTGAAGCTTTCTTT. Protein: CASSTGQVVGTEAFF.

This clone was seen once. The chain joins TRBV18 to TRBJ2-5; D ambiguous. The CDR3 sequence is 15 residues long. V was trimmed by 0 bases and J by 1 base, leaving 9 bases between them. Germline CDR1 reads KGHSH; CDR2 reads LQKENI. Here the CDR3 reads CASSPPTVIQETQYF. In DNA, the CDR3 is TGTGCCAGCTCACCACCGACGGTAATCCAAGAGACCCAGTACTTC. The whole variable domain, remainder taken from reference TRBV18 and TRBJ2-5, is NAGVMQNPRHLVRRRGQEARLRCSPMKGHSHVYWYRQLPEEGLKFMVYLQKENIIDESGMPKERFSAEFPKEGPSILRIQQVVRGDSAAYFCASSPPTVIQETQYFGPGTRLLVL.

The CDR3 sequence: CASSRSGTDNEQFF. The CDR3 DNA reads TGTGCCAGCTCACGATCCGGGACAGACAATGAGCAGTTCTTC. This sequence joins TRBV18 and TRBJ2-1; 7 bases align to TRBD1. CDR3 size: 14 residues. The V gene's germline CDR1 is KGHSH and CDR2 LQKENI. The V and J ends lost 4 bases and 5 bases, in that order; junction bases with no gene match: 5. Combining the CDR3 with reference TRBV18 and TRBJ2-1 gives the whole variable domain NAGVMQNPRHLVRRRGQEARLRCSPMKGHSHVYWYRQLPEEGLKFMVYLQKENIIDESGMPKERFSAEFPKEGPSILRIQQVVRGDSAAYFCASSRSGTDNEQFFGPGTRLTVL.

J is TRBJ2-1 and V is TRBV5-4; the D gene could be TRBD1 or TRBD2 (6 bases each). From germline, CDR1 is SGHNT and CDR2 YYREEE (reference sequence). This CDR3 has 14 residues. Trimming took 10 bases from V and 5 from J, leaving 19 bases between them. The CDR3 reads CAARRGPNDNEQFF. CDR3 bases: TGTGCCGCCAGACGGGGGCCCAATGACAATGAGCAGTTCTTC. The full variable domain, with the rest looked up from reference TRBV5-4 and TRBJ2-1, is ETGVTQSPTHLIKTRGQQVTLRCSSQSGHNTVSWYQQALGQGPQFIFQYYREEENGRGNFPPRFSGLQFPNYSSELNVNALELDDSALYLCAARRGPNDNEQFFGPGTRLTVL.

V is TRBV7-9 and J is TRBJ2-2; 7 bases align to TRBD2. CDR3 size: 15 residues. The germline V gene has CDR1 SEHNR and CDR2 FQNEAQ (reference sequence). J lost 6 bases, V lost 5 bases, and 9 bases had no gene match. The DNA of the CDR3 is TGTGCCAGCAGCCCACTGGCGGGAGTCCCCGGGGAGCTGTTTTTT. Translating it yields CASSPLAGVPGELFF.

This clone was picked up one time. J is TRBJ2-3 and V is TRBV7-9; D ambiguous. In germline, CDR1 is SEHNR, CDR2 FQNEAQ (reference sequence). V was cut by 4 bases and J by 0 bases, with 8 bases left in between. The CDR3 contains 14 residues. Here the CDR3 DNA reads TGTGCCAGCAGCTCGTACGGGAGCACAGATACGCAGTATTTT. Protein sequence: CASSSYGSTDTQYF.

The chain links TRBV7-2 to TRBJ1-5, with D perhaps matching TRBD1 (6 bases). V dropped 4 bases and J dropped 0 bases, with 10 bases sitting between them. CDR1 and CDR2 (germline): SGHTA, FQGNSA. The length of the CDR3 is 15 residues. CDR3: CASSSEGHSNQPQHF. The CDR3 DNA sequence: TGTGCCAGCAGCTCGGAGGGACATAGCAATCAGCCCCAGCATTTT.

V usage is TRBV19 and J usage is TRBJ1-5, with D maybe TRBD1 (5 bases). The germline CDR1 and CDR2 sequences are LNHDA and SQIVND (reference sequence). The V end was cut by 11 bases, the J end by 4 bases, with 12 bases between. The CDR3 is 12 amino acids. As DNA, the CDR3 is TGTGCCGGTGCGACAGAAAATCAGCCCCAGCATTTT. Protein sequence: CAGATENQPQHF.

The chain joins TRBV28 to TRBJ2-1, with TRBD2 as a possible D gene (5 bases). The CDR3 is 14 residues long. Germline V CDR1 and CDR2: MDHEN, SYDVKM. Between the trimmed V and J ends, which lost 2 bases and 6 bases, there was a span of 11 bases. The CDR3 is CASSLRLGSNEQFF. CDR3 in DNA: TGTGCCAGCAGTTTAAGGCTGGGGAGCAATGAGCAGTTCTTC.

The CDR3 region has the DNA TGCGCCAGCAGCTCGGACGGGGTTAAGAGCTCCTACAATGAGCAGTTCTTC. Translating gives CASSSDGVKSSYNEQFF. This rearrangement joins TRBV5-1 to TRBJ2-1, with D perhaps matching TRBD2 (5 bases). Trimming left V 3 bases short and J 0 bases short, with 16 bases between. This CDR3 is built from 17 residues. Germline values: CDR1 SGHRS, CDR2 YFSETQ.

J is TRBJ2-7 and V is TRBV7-3; no clear D gene. The V gene lost 3 bases and the J gene lost 2 bases, with 8 bases spanning the gap. The CDR3 spans 13 residues. Germline assignment: CDR1 SGHTA and CDR2 FQGTGA. CDR3 residues: CASSFGDAYEQYF. CDR3 sequence (DNA): TGTGCCAGCAGCTTTGGCGATGCCTACGAGCAGTACTTC. The full variable domain, rest sourced from reference TRBV7-3 and TRBJ2-7, is GAGVSQTPSNKVTEKGKYVELRCDPISGHTALYWYRQSLGQGPEFLIYFQGTGAADDSGLPNDRFFAVRPEGSVSTLKIQRTERGDSAVYLCASSFGDAYEQYFGPGTRLTVT.

This chain uses TRBV21-1 with TRBJ1-2; the DNA was not compared with TRBD1, the D call given in the table. TRBV21-1 is shown as a pseudogene. The CDR3 has 10 residues. CDR3: CASRGQNYTF. DNA for the CDR3: TGTGCCAGCAGAGGACAGAACTACACCTTC.

This clone has only one observation. The chain is built from TRBV25-1 and TRBJ2-1, with a tentative D call TRBD1 (5 bases). V gave up 3 bases and J gave up 8 bases, with 17 bases separating them. The CDR3 has 15 residues. CDR1 is MGHDK, CDR2 SYGVNS, per germline. CDR3 DNA: TGTGCCAGCAGTGACCAGGGTGGGCGGCTCGATGAGCAGTTCTTC. This gives the protein CASSDQGGRLDEQFF.

The chain uses TRBV19 and TRBJ2-1; weak D call: TRBD1 (5 bases). Germline assignment: CDR1 LNHDA and CDR2 SQIVND (reference sequence). This CDR3 region has 15 residues. Trimming removed 7 bases from V and 0 bases from J, with 13 bases in between. The CDR3 loop reads CASTAAGNSYNEQFF. The CDR3 region has the DNA TGTGCCAGTACCGCAGCAGGGAACTCCTACAATGAGCAGTTCTTC. Full variable domain (outside the CDR3, taken from reference TRBV19 and TRBJ2-1): DGGITQSPKYLFRKEGQNVTLSCEQNLNHDAMYWYRQDPGQGLRLIYYSQIVNDFQKGDIAEGYSVSREKKESFPLTVTSAQKNPTAFYLCASTAAGNSYNEQFFGPGTRLTVL.

CDR3 region: CASSLRDISNMNTEAFF. CDR3 sequence (DNA): TGTGCCAGCAGCCTCCGGGACATTAGTAACATGAACACTGAAGCTTTCTTT. The chain is built from TRBV9 and TRBJ1-1, with D tentatively TRBD1 (6 bases). V was clipped by 4 bases and J by 0 bases, with 19 bases between them. This CDR3 spans 17 amino acids. Germline V gene lookup returns CDR1 SGDLS and CDR2 YYNGEE.

The J gene is TRBJ2-7, the V gene TRBV5-1; no definite D call. Germline V lookup: CDR1 SGHRS, CDR2 YFSETQ. V shed 0 bases and J shed 2 bases, with 6 bases lying between them. CDR3 length: 13 amino acids. The CDR3 DNA reads TGCGCCAGCAGCTTGGACTCGACCTACGAGCAGTACTTC. It is translated as CASSLDSTYEQYF.

The chain carries TRBV28 and TRBJ2-2; TRBD2 matches at 9 bases. The germline gives CDR1 MDHEN, CDR2 SYDVKM. The CDR3 has 17 amino acids. The V and J ends lost 2 bases and 7 bases, in that order; junction bases with no gene match: 11. The DNA for the CDR3 is TGTGCCAGCAGTTTAGCTGGTAGCGGGAGAATTCGCGGGGAGCTGTTTTTT. It yields the protein CASSLAGSGRIRGELFF.

The V and J genes are TRBV2 and TRBJ1-2; no clear D. V dropped 1 base and J dropped 8 bases, with 11 bases sitting between them. The CDR3 runs to 13 residues. Looked up from germline, CDR1 is SNHLY and CDR2 is FYNNEI. CDR3 sequence: CASSEGWVMGYTF. CDR3 nucleotides: TGTGCCAGCAGTGAAGGCTGGGTTATGGGCTACACCTTC.

The chain recombines TRBV9 with TRBJ2-1; TRBD2 matches 9 bases. Losses at the gene ends were 5 bases for V and 0 bases for J; bases not matched to a gene: 6. This CDR3 comprises 16 residues. CDR1 SGDLS and CDR2 YYNGEE come from the germline V gene. DNA for the CDR3: TGTGCCAGCAGTGCCGGCGGGGGGGCCTCCTACAATGAGCAGTTCTTC. It yields the protein CASSAGGGASYNEQFF.

This sequence joins TRBV9 and TRBJ1-6, with 7 bases aligning to TRBD1. This CDR3 is 14 amino acids long. V shed 2 bases and J 13 bases; nucleotides not matched to a gene: 9. Per germline, CDR1 SGDLS and CDR2 YYNGEE. The CDR3 reads CASSVTGAPLPLHF. CDR3 in DNA: TGTGCCAGCAGCGTTACAGGGGCGCCTCTTCCCCTCCACTTT.

V and J are TRBV4-2 and TRBJ1-1; TRBD1 might be the D (6 bases). V lost 3 bases, J lost 4 bases, and 9 bases lay in between. Germline V CDR1 and CDR2: LGHNA, YNFKEQ. The CDR3 spans 13 residues. CDR3 in DNA: TGTGCCAGCAGCCATGGGGGCAGCACTGAAGCTTTCTTT. Protein sequence: CASSHGGSTEAFF.